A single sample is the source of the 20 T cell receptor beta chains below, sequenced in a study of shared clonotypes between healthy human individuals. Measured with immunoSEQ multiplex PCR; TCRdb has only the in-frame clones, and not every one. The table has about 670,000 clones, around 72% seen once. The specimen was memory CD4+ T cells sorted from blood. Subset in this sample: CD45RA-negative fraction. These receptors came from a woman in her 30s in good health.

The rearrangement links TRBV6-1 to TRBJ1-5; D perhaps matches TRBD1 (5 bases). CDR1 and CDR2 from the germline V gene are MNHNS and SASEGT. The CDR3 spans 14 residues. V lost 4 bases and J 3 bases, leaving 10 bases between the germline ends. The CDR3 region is CASSAGGDNQPQHF. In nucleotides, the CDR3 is TGTGCCAGCAGTGCGGGGGGGGACAATCAGCCCCAGCATTTT.

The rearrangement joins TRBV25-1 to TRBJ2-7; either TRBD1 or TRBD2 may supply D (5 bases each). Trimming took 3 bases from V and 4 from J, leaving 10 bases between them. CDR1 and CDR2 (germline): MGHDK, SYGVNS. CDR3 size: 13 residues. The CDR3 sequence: CASSDRDVYEQYF. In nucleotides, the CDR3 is TGTGCCAGCAGTGACAGGGACGTTTACGAGCAGTACTTC.

For the CDR3, the DNA is TGTGCCAGCAGTGAAGCGGGGGCCTATAATCAGCCCCAGCATTTT. Translating it yields CASSEAGAYNQPQHF. The J gene is TRBJ1-5, the V gene TRBV6-1; a weak D match, TRBD1 (6 bases). Germline V gene data show CDR1 as MNHNS and CDR2 as SASEGT. This CDR3 region has 15 residues. Trimming stripped 0 bases from V and 4 bases from J, with 10 bases between.

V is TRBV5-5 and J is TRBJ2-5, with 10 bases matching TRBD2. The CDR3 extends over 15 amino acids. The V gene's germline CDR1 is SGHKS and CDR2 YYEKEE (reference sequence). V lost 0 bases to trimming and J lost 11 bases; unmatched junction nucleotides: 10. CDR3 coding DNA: TGTGCCAGCAGCTTGGGAGCGGGAGGGCCTCTTGAGCAGTACTTC. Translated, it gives CASSLGAGGPLEQYF.

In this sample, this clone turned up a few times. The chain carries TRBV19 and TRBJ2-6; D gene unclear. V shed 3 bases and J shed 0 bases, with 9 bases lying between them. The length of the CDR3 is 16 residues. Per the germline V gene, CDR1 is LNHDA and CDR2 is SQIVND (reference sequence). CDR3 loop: CASSIDTSSGANVLTF. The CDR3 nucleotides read TGTGCCAGTAGTATCGACACCAGCTCTGGGGCCAACGTCCTGACTTTC. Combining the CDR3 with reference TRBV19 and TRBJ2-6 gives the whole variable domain DGGITQSPKYLFRKEGQNVTLSCEQNLNHDAMYWYRQDPGQGLRLIYYSQIVNDFQKGDIAEGYSVSREKKESFPLTVTSAQKNPTAFYLCASSIDTSSGANVLTFGAGSRLTVL.

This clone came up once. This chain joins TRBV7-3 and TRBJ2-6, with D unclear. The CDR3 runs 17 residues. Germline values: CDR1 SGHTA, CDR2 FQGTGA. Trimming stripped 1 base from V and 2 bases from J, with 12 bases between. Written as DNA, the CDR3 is TGTGCCAGCAGCTTAAGGCAGGTTGGGGCTGGGGCCAACGTCCTGACTTTC. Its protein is CASSLRQVGAGANVLTF.

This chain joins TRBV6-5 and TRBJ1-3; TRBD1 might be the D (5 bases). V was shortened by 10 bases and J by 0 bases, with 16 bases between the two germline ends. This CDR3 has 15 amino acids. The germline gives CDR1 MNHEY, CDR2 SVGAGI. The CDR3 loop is CATIGTASSGNTIYF. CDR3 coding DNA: TGTGCCACTATAGGGACGGCAAGCTCTGGAAACACCATATATTTT.

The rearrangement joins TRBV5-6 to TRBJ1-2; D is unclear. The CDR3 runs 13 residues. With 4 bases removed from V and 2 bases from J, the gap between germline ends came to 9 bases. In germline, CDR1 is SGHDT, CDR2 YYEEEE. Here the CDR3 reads CASSNIRNYGYTF. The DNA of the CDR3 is TGTGCCAGCAGCAACATCAGGAACTATGGCTACACCTTC.

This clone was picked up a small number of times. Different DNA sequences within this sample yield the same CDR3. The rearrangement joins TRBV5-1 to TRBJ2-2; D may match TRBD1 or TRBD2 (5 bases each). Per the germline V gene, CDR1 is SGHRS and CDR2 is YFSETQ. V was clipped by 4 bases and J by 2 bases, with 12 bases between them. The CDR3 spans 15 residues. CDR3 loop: CASSPGTENTGELFF. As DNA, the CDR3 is TGCGCCAGCAGCCCCGGGACGGAAAACACCGGGGAGCTGTTTTTT.

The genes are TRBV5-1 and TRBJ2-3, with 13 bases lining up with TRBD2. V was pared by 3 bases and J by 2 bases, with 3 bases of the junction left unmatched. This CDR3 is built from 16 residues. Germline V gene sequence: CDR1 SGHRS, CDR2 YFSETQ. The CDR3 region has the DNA TGCGCCAGCAGCTCCGGGACTAGCGGGATCACAGATACGCAGTATTTT. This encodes CASSSGTSGITDTQYF.

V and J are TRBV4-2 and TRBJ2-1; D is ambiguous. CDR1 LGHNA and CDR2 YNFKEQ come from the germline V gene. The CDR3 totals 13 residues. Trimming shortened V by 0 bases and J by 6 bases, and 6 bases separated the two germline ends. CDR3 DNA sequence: TGTGCCAGCAGCCAAGAGACGGGCAATGAGCAGTTCTTC. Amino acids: CASSQETGNEQFF.

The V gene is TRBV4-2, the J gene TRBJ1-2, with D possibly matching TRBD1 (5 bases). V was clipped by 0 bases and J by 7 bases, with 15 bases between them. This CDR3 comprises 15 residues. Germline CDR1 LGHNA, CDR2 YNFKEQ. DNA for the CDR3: TGTGCCAGCAGCCAAGAAGTATATGGGGGGTCTGGCTACACCTTC. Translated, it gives CASSQEVYGGSGYTF.

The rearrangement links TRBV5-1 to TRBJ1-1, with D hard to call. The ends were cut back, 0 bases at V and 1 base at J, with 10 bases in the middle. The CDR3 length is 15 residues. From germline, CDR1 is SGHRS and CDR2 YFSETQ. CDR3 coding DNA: TGCGCCAGCAGCTTGGGGCAGAATCAGAACACTGAAGCTTTCTTT. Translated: CASSLGQNQNTEAFF. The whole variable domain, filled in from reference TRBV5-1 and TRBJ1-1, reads KAGVTQTPRYLIKTRGQQVTLSCSPISGHRSVSWYQQTPGQGLQFLFEYFSETQRNKGNFPGRFSGRQFSNSRSEMNVSTLELGDSALYLCASSLGQNQNTEAFFGQGTRLTVV.

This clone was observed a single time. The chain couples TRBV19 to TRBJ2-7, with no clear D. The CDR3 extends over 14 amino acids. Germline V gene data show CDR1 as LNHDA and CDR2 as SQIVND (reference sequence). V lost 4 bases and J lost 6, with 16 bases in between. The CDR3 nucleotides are TGTGCCAGTAGTACCCTCATTCAGGTCTCCGAGCAGTACTTC. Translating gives CASSTLIQVSEQYF. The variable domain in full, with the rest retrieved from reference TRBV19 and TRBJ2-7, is DGGITQSPKYLFRKEGQNVTLSCEQNLNHDAMYWYRQDPGQGLRLIYYSQIVNDFQKGDIAEGYSVSREKKESFPLTVTSAQKNPTAFYLCASSTLIQVSEQYFGPGTRLTVT.

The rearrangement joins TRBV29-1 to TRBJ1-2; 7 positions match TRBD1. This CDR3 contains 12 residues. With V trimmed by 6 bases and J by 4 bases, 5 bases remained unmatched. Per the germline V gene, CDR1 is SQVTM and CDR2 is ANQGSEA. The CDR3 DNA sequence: TGCAGCGTCTCCCGGACAGGCTATGGCTACACCTTC. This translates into CSVSRTGYGYTF.

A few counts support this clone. The CDR3: CAIGSDSNTGELFF. In DNA, the CDR3 is TGTGCCATCGGCAGCGATTCGAACACCGGGGAGCTGTTTTTT. The rearrangement links TRBV10-3 to TRBJ2-2; D ambiguous. The CDR3 contains 14 residues. Germline CDR1 reads ENHRY; CDR2 reads SYGVKD. V was trimmed by 8 bases and J by 0 bases, leaving 10 bases between them.

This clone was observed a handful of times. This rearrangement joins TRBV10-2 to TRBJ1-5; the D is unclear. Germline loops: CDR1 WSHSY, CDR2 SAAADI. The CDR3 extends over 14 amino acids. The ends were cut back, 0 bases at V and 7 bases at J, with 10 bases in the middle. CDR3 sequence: CASSESSAGQPQHF. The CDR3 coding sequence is TGCGCCAGCAGTGAGTCCTCAGCCGGGCAGCCCCAGCATTTT.

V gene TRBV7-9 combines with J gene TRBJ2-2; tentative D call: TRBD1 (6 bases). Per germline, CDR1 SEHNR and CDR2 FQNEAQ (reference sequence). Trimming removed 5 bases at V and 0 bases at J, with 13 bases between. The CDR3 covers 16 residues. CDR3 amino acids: CASSRSRGANTGELFF. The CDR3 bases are TGTGCCAGCAGCCGAAGCAGGGGAGCGAACACCGGGGAGCTGTTTTTT.

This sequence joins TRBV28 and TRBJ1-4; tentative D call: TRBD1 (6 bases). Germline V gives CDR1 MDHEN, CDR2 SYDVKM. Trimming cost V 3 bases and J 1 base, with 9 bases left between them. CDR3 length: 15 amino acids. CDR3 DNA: TGTGCCAGCAGTTTCAGGGGCCTAACTAATGAAAAACTGTTTTTT. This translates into CASSFRGLTNEKLFF.

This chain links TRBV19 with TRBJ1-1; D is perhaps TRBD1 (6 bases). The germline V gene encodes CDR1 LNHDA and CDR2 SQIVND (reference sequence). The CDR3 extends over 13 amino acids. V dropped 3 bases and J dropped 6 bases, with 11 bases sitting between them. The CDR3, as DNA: TGTGCCAGTAGTATTAATGGACAGTCTGAAGCTTTCTTT. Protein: CASSINGQSEAFF. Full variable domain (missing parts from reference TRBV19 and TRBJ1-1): DGGITQSPKYLFRKEGQNVTLSCEQNLNHDAMYWYRQDPGQGLRLIYYSQIVNDFQKGDIAEGYSVSREKKESFPLTVTSAQKNPTAFYLCASSINGQSEAFFGQGTRLTVV.